Here is one T cell receptor beta chain with its context. Antigen: not known. Only in-frame clones appear in the TCRdb table, and some are missing; sequencing was by immunoSEQ multiplex PCR. In the table there are more than 40,000 clones, roughly two thirds of which are singletons. CDR3 length: 14 residues. V shed 5 bases, J shed 3 bases, and the junction held 4 bases outside the gene matches. Germline CDR1 and CDR2: SNHLY and FYNNEI. The data derive from a study of radiotherapy plus CTLA-4 blockade in lung cancer. The study's findings and limits: Clones of tumor-derived TCRs expanded in blood after radiotherapy plus ipilimumab.

Receiving focal radiation plus CTLA-4 blockade with ipilimumab were patients who had chemo-refractory metastatic non-small-cell lung cancer. The sample consisted of peripheral blood, taken from a patient treated with radiotherapy plus ipilimumab. The chain combines TRBV2 with TRBJ2-3; 8 positions match TRBD1. The clonotype originates from a human donor with non-small cell lung cancer who had a partial response to radiotherapy plus ipilimumab. CDR3 region: CASSYTGGTDTQYF. In nucleotides, the CDR3 is TGTGCCAGCAGTTATACAGGGGGTACAGATACGCAGTATTTT.